This TCR beta chain was recorded in a study of beta chain features in type 1 diabetes. The CDR3 spans 11 residues. V was cut by 7 bases and J by 3 bases, with 6 bases left in between. Germline CDR1 is LNHDA and CDR2 is SQIVND (reference sequence). Isolated RNA was reverse transcribed in full, so expressed TCRB transcripts were sequenced. Read counts averaged about 3.57 million for samples of naive, central memory and regulatory T cells. TCRdb's table, derived via immunoSEQ multiplex PCR, lists solely in-frame clones and lacks some. There are about 52,000 clones in the sample; around 45% occur only once, and roughly 1.5% lies in the top ten. Notes on the study in general: Researchers report that Type 1 diabetes patients had moderately but significantly shorter TCRB CDR3s across all four CD4+ subsets. The question of HLA type influencing TCRB rearrangement was one that remained unresolved here. cDNA sequencing could over-represent cells with high TCR expression.

Researchers reported sorting CD4+ naive, central memory, regulatory and stem cell-like memory cells via CD45RO/CCR7/CD25/CD127/CD95/CD27. The sample holds a few counts of this clone. The antigen is unknown. The sample consisted of Tregs from blood. This chain uses TRBV19 with TRBJ2-5, with unresolved D. The clonotype originates from a man aged 30 to 39 with type 1 diabetes. CDR3 loop: CASKREETQYF. The DNA of the CDR3 is TGTGCCAGTAAACGGGAAGAGACCCAGTACTTC.